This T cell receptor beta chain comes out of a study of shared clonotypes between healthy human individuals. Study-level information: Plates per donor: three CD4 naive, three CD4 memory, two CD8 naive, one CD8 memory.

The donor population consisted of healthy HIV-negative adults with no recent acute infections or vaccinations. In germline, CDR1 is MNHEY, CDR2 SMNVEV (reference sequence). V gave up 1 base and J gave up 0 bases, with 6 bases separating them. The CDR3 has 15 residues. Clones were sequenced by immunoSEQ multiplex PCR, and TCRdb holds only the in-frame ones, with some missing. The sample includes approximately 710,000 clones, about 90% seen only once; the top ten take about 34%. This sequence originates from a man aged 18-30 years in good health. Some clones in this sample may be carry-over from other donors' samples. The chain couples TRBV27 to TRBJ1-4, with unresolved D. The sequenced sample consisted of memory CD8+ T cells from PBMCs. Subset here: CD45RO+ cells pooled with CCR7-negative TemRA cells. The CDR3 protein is CASSLWAATNEKLFF. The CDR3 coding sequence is TGTGCCAGCAGTTTATGGGCCGCAACTAATGAAAAACTGTTTTTT.